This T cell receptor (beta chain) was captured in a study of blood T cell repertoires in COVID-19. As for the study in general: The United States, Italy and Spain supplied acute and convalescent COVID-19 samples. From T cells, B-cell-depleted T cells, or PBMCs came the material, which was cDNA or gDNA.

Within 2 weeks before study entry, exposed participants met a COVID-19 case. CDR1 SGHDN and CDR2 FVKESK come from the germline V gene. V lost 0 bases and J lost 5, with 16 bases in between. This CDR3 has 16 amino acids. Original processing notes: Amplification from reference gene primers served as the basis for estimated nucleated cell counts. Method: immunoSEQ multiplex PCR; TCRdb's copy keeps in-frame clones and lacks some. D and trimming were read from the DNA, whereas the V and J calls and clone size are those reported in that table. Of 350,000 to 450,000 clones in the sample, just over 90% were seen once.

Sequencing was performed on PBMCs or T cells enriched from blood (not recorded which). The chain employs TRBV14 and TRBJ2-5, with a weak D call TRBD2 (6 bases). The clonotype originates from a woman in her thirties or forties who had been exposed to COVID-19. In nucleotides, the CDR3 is TGTGCCAGCAGCCAAGATCTATGGGCAGGGAGGGAGACCCAGTACTTC. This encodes CASSQDLWAGRETQYF.